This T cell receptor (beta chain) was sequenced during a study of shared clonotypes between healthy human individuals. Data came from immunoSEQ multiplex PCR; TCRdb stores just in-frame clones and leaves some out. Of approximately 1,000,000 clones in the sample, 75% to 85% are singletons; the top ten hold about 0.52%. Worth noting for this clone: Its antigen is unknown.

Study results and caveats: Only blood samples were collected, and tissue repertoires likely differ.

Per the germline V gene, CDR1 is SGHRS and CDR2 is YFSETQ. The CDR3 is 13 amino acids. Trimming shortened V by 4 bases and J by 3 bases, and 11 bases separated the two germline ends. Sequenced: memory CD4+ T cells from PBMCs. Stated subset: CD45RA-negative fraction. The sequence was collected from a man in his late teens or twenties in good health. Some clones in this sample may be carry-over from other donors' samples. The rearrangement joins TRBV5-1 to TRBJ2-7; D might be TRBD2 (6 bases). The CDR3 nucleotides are TGCGCCAGCAGCATGGACTACTTCTACGAGCAGTACTTC. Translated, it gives CASSMDYFYEQYF. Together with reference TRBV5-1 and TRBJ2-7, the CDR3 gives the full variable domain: KAGVTQTPRYLIKTRGQQVTLSCSPISGHRSVSWYQQTPGQGLQFLFEYFSETQRNKGNFPGRFSGRQFSNSRSEMNVSTLELGDSALYLCASSMDYFYEQYFGPGTRLTVT.